This TCR beta chain came from a study of blood T cells in healthy people across ages. Whole-study results and caveats: Unknown donor CMV status possibly confounded expanded clonotype changes.

Primed by a sample-barcoded 5' primer and a J-beta primer mix, a second PCR proceeded for roughly 7 to 12 cycles. TCRdb re-called the 5' RACE reads with MiXCR, one entry per CDR3 protein. The repertoire consists of about 800,000 distinct CDR3 sequences, with about 42% occurring once and the leading ten covering about a sixth. Each of the donors had about 9.9 milliliters of peripheral blood drawn into EDTA-treated Vacutainer tubes. A word on this clonotype: Its matching antigen is unknown.

With V trimmed by 0 bases and J by 8 bases, 5 bases remained unmatched. The CDR3 is made up of 15 amino acids. The germline V gene has CDR1 LGHNA and CDR2 YNFKEQ. Sample: blood. The V call is TRBV4-2, the J call TRBJ2-1; 9 nucleotides align to TRBD2. The receptor's source is a man at least 80 years old in good health. Here the CDR3 reads CASSQDGTSMDEQFF. CDR3 nucleotides: TGTGCCAGCAGCCAAGATGGGACTAGCATGGATGAGCAGTTCTTC.